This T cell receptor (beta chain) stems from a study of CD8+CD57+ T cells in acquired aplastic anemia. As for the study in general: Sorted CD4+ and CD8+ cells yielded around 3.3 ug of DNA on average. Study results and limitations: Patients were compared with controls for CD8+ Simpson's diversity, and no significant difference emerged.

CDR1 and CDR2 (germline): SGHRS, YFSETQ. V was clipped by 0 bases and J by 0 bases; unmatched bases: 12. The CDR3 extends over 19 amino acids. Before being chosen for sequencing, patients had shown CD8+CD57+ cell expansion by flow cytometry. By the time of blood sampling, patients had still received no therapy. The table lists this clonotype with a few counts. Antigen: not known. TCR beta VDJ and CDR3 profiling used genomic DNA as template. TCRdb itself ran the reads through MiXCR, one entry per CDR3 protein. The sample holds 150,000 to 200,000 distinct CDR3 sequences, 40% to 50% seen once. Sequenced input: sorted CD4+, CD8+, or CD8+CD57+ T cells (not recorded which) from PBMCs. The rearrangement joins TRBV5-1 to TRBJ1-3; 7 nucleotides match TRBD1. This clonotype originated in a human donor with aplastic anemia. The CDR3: CASSLETPRHRGSGNTIYF. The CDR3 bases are TGCGCCAGCAGCTTGGAGACCCCTCGTCACAGGGGCTCTGGAAACACCATATATTTT. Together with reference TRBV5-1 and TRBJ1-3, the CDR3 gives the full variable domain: KAGVTQTPRYLIKTRGQQVTLSCSPISGHRSVSWYQQTPGQGLQFLFEYFSETQRNKGNFPGRFSGRQFSNSRSEMNVSTLELGDSALYLCASSLETPRHRGSGNTIYFGEGSWLTVV.